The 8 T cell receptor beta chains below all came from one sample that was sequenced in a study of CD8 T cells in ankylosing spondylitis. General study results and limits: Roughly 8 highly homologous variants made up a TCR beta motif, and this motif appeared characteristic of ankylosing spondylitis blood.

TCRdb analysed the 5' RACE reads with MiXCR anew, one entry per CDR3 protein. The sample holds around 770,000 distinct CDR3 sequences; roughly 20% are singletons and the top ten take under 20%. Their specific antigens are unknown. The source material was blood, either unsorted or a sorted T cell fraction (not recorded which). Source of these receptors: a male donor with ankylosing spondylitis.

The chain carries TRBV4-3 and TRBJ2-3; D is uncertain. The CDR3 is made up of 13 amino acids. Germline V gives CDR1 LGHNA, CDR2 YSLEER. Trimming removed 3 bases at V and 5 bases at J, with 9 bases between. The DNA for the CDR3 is TGCGCCAGCAGCCAGGTGGTAGGAGATACGCAGTATTTT. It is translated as CASSQVVGDTQYF.

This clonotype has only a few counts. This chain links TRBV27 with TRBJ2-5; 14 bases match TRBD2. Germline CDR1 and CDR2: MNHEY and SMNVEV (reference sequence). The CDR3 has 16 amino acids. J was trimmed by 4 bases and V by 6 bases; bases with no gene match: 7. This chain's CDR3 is CASRSRLAGGLETQYF. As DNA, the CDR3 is TGTGCCAGCAGATCGAGACTAGCGGGGGGGCTAGAGACCCAGTACTTC.

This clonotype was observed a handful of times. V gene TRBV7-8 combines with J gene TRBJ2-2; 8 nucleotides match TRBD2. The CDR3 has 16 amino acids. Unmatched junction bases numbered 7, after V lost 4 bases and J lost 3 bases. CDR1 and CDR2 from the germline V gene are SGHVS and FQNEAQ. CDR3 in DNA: TGTGCCAGCAGCTCCGTAGCGGGGAGGGACACCGGGGAGCTGTTTTTT. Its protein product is CASSSVAGRDTGELFF.

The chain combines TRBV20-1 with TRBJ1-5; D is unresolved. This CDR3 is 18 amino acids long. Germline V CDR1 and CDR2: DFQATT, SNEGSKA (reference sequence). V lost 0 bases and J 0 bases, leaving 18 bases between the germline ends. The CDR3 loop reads CSAREGSGIWASNQPQHF. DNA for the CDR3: TGCAGTGCTAGAGAGGGGTCGGGCATTTGGGCTAGCAATCAGCCCCAGCATTTT.

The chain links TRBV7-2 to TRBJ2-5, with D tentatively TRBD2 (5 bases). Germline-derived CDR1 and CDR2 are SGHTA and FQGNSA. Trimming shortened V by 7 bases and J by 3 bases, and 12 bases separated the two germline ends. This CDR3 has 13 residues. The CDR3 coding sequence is TGTGCCAGCACCCTGGAGAGGGAAGAGACCCAGTACTTC. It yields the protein CASTLEREETQYF.

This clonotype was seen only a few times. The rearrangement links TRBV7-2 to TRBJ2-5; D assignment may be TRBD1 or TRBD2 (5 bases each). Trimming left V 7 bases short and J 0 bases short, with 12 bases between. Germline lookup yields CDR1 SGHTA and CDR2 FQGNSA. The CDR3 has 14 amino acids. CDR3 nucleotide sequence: TGTGCCAGCACCACGGGACGGCACCAAGAGACCCAGTACTTC. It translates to CASTTGRHQETQYF. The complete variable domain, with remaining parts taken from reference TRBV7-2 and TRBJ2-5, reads GAGVSQSPSNKVTEKGKDVELRCDPISGHTALYWYRQSLGQGLEFLIYFQGNSAPDKSGLPSDRFSAERTGGSVSTLTIQRTQQEDSAVYLCASTTGRHQETQYFGPGTRLLVL.

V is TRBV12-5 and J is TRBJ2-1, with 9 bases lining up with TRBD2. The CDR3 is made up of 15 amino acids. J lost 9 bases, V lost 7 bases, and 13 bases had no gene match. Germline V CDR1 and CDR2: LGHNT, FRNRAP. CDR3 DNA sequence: TGTGCTAGTGTGGCGGGAGGGCCTGGGGACAGTGAGCAGTTCTTC. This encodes CASVAGGPGDSEQFF.

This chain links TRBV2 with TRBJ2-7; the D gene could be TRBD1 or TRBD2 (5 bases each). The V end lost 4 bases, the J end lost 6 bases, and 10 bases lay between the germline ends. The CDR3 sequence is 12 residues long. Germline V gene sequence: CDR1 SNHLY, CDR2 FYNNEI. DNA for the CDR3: TGTGCCAGCAGTGTGGGACCCGGCGAGCAGTACTTC. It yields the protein CASSVGPGEQYF.